A single sample gave rise to the 8 T cell receptor beta chains below, sequenced in a study of T cell repertoires in cytomegalovirus infection. Their specific antigens are unknown. Via MiXCR, TCRdb re-called the reads, giving one row per CDR3 protein. The sample consists of more than 85,000 distinct CDR3 sequences, about 28% of them appearing once. This specimen was CD8+ T cells from cultured PBMCs, taken from culture after CMV antigen stimulation. These receptors came from a human donor in good health (CMV status not recorded). Some clones in this sample may be carry-over from other donors' samples.

The chain uses TRBV19 and TRBJ1-6; no clear D. The germline V gene encodes CDR1 LNHDA and CDR2 SQIVND (reference sequence). V was pared by 1 base and J by 11 bases, with 9 bases between. The CDR3 has 13 residues. CDR3 bases: TGTGCCAGTAGTATAGGGGGAATGGCACCCCTCCACTTT. It yields the protein CASSIGGMAPLHF.

The sample holds a few counts of this clonotype. The chain joins TRBV28 to TRBJ2-5; 12 nucleotides match TRBD2. Germline CDR1 is MDHEN and CDR2 is SYDVKM. The CDR3 is 17 amino acids. J lost 5 bases, V lost 5 bases, and 12 bases had no gene match. The CDR3, as DNA: TGTGCCAGCAGTCCTCCGCTCCGACTAGCGGGGGTGGAGACCCAGTACTTC. Its translation: CASSPPLRLAGVETQYF.

This chain links TRBV20-1 with TRBJ2-2; D is uncertain. In germline, CDR1 is DFQATT, CDR2 SNEGSKA (reference sequence). The CDR3 runs 13 residues. The V end was cut by 0 bases, the J end by 7 bases, with 9 bases between. CDR3 coding DNA: TGCAGTGCTAGAGATGGTCGGAACGGGGAGCTGTTTTTT. It yields the protein CSARDGRNGELFF.

This chain links TRBV28 with TRBJ2-7; possible D gene TRBD1, 5 bases. Germline V CDR1 and CDR2: MDHEN, SYDVKM. V was trimmed by 0 bases and J by 4 bases, leaving 10 bases between them. This CDR3 is 14 amino acids long. CDR3 region: CASSLWQGQYEQYF. The CDR3 DNA follows: TGTGCCAGCAGTTTATGGCAGGGCCAATACGAGCAGTACTTC.

In its sample, this clonotype was seen a few times. V is TRBV6-6 and J is TRBJ1-2, with D tentatively TRBD1 (5 bases). This CDR3 has 15 residues. Trimming left V 4 bases short and J 7 bases short, with 19 bases between. CDR1 and CDR2 from the germline V gene are MNHNY and SVGAGI (reference sequence). The CDR3, as DNA: TGTGCCAGCAGTTTGACTCGGGACGGAAGAGCTGGCTACACCTTC. It translates to CASSLTRDGRAGYTF.

V is TRBV5-5 and J is TRBJ2-7; D not certain. V was shortened by 1 base and J by 6 bases, with 17 bases between the two germline ends. Germline CDR1 reads SGHKS; CDR2 reads YYEKEE (reference sequence). The CDR3 has 15 amino acids. CDR3 amino acids: CASSLKAPPTGEQYF. The CDR3 bases are TGTGCCAGCAGCTTGAAGGCCCCACCCACGGGCGAGCAGTACTTC.

The V gene is TRBV19, the J gene TRBJ2-3, with 7 bases that match TRBD1. J was trimmed by 5 bases and V by 2 bases; bases with no gene match: 7. This CDR3 comprises 15 residues. The germline V gene has CDR1 LNHDA and CDR2 SQIVND (reference sequence). CDR3 coding DNA: TGTGCCAGTAGTATATTAGGGACAGAGGGAGATACGCAGTATTTT. Its protein product is CASSILGTEGDTQYF.

V gene TRBV4-1 combines with J gene TRBJ2-3, with D tentatively TRBD2 (7 bases). Germline loops: CDR1 MGHRA, CDR2 YSYEKL. V was clipped by 5 bases and J by 5 bases, with 17 bases between them. The CDR3 loop spans 15 amino acids. The CDR3 DNA sequence: TGCGCCAGCAGCGTCCACGGGGGGCCGGGAGATACGCAGTATTTT. Translated: CASSVHGGPGDTQYF.